These 2 T cell receptor beta chains were sequenced from one sample in a study of CD8+CD57+ T cells in acquired aplastic anemia. TCR beta VDJ and CDR3 profiles were obtained from a genomic DNA template. In TCRdb, the reads were re-called with MiXCR into one record per CDR3 protein. Among about 160,000 distinct CDR3 sequences listed, around 45% were seen once. The sequenced sample consisted of sorted CD4+, CD8+, or CD8+CD57+ T cells (not recorded which) from PBMCs. These receptors came from a human donor in good health.

V and J are TRBV13 and TRBJ2-5; TRBD2 matches 8 bases. This CDR3 comprises 15 residues. V dropped 3 bases and J dropped 4; count of bases not matched to a gene: 7. Germline assignment: CDR1 PRHDT and CDR2 FYEKMQ (reference sequence). CDR3 protein: CASSFSRLAGETQYF. The CDR3 bases are TGTGCCAGCAGCTTCTCGAGGCTAGCGGGAGAGACCCAGTACTTC.

The chain has TRBV7-9 and TRBJ1-2; 9 bases fit TRBD1. The V gene end was trimmed by 5 bases and the J gene end by 3 bases; junction bases not matched to a gene: 19. CDR1 SEHNR and CDR2 FQNEAQ come from the germline V gene (reference sequence). CDR3 length: 19 amino acids. CDR3 sequence: CASSPFSGTGLNQDYGYTF. CDR3 nucleotide sequence: TGTGCCAGCAGCCCCTTTTCCGGGACAGGGTTAAATCAGGACTATGGCTACACCTTC.